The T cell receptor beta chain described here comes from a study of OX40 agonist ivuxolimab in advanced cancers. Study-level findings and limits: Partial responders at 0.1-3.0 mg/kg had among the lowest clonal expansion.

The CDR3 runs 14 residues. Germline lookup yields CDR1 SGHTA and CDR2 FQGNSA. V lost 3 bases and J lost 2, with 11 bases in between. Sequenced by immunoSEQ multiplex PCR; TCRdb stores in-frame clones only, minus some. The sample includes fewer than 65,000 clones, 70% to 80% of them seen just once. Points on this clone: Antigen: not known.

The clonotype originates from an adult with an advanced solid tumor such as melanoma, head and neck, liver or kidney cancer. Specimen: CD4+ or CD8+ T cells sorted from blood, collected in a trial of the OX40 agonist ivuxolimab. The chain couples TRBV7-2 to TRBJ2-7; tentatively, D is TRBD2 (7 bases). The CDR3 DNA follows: TGTGCCAGCAGCTTGGGGGGGCCCACCTACGAGCAGTACTTC. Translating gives CASSLGGPTYEQYF.